This T cell receptor beta chain derives from a study of T-cell reconstitution after alpha-beta-depleted transplantation in children. The sample holds many counts of this clonotype. The junction departs from the called germline gene at one end, perhaps through a read error. During its preparation, the TCRbeta library received unique molecular identifiers. One entry per CDR3 protein results from TCRdb running MiXCR on the PCR reads. Among some 200,000 distinct CDR3 sequences listed, under 8.5% were seen once. The CDR3 loop spans 15 amino acids. The germline V gene has CDR1 MDHEN and CDR2 SYDVKM. The clonotype comes from a boy aged 2-9 years with acute lymphoblastic leukemia, due to receive a stem cell transplant. The sequencing used PBMCs, collected before TCRalphabeta/CD19-depleted stem cell transplant. The genes are TRBV28 and TRBJ2-7; D might be TRBD2 (5 bases). The CDR3 coding sequence is TGTGCCAGCAGTGGGGAGAGGGAGTGGCTGTACGGGCAGTACTTC. Its protein is CASSGEREWLYGQYF.